Listed here are 27 T cell receptor beta chains from one sample, sequenced in a study of cytomegalovirus exposure and HLA in healthy donors. A multiplex PCR was run with 60 Vbeta primers and 13 Jbeta primers. Repertoires were generated with immunoSEQ multiplex PCR, while TCRdb's copy carries only in-frame clones and drops some. The data include approximately 61,000 clones; the top ten clones carry over 2%. What was sequenced was PBMCs. The receptors were gathered from a woman aged 18-30 years in good health and CMV-seronegative.

The chain couples TRBV18 to TRBJ1-1; the D gene is possibly TRBD1 (6 bases). Germline V lookup: CDR1 KGHSH, CDR2 LQKENI. V lost 8 bases and J 1 base, leaving 8 bases between the germline ends. This CDR3 spans 12 amino acids. For the CDR3, the DNA is TGTGCCAGCATAGGGGGGAACACTGAAGCTTTCTTT. Translation: CASIGGNTEAFF.

This chain connects TRBV19 to TRBJ2-3; perhaps TRBD2 as D (5 bases). Trimming removed 5 bases from V and 1 base from J, with 13 bases in between. Germline V gene lookup returns CDR1 LNHDA and CDR2 SQIVND (reference sequence). The CDR3 is 15 residues long. The CDR3 nucleotides read TGTGCCAGTAGTGAACAAAACGGGGGCACAGATACGCAGTATTTT. Protein sequence: CASSEQNGGTDTQYF.

The V call is TRBV15, the J call TRBJ1-6; TRBD1 aligns across 7 bases. The CDR3 runs 15 residues. Germline assignment: CDR1 LNHNV and CDR2 YYDKDF (reference sequence). V gave up 3 bases and J gave up 3 bases; unmatched junction bases: 2. This CDR3 reads CATSRGQSYNSPLHF. CDR3 sequence (DNA): TGTGCCACCAGCAGGGGACAGAGCTATAATTCACCCCTCCACTTT. The full variable domain, its missing parts supplied by reference TRBV15 and TRBJ1-6, is DAMVIQNPRYQVTQFGKPVTLSCSQTLNHNVMYWYQQKSSQAPKLLFHYYDKDFNNEADTPDNFQSRRPNTSFCFLDIRSPGLGDTAMYLCATSRGQSYNSPLHFGNGTRLTVT.

V and J are TRBV6-6 and TRBJ2-7; D remains ambiguous. Looked up from germline, CDR1 is MNHNY and CDR2 is SVGAGI (reference sequence). Trimming stripped 5 bases from V and 1 base from J, with 12 bases between. The CDR3 is 14 residues long. The CDR3: CASSLPGPSYEQYF. The CDR3 coding sequence is TGTGCCAGCAGTCTACCGGGTCCTTCCTACGAGCAGTACTTC.

The V gene is TRBV28, the J gene TRBJ2-5; 10 nucleotides match TRBD1. V shed 10 bases, J shed 5 bases, and the junction held 7 bases outside the gene matches. The CDR3 length is 13 residues. Germline V CDR1 and CDR2: MDHEN, SYDVKM. The DNA for the CDR3 is TGTGCCACGACCCGACAGGGGGCTGAGACCCAGTACTTC. Amino acid sequence: CATTRQGAETQYF.

The chain uses TRBV7-9 and TRBJ1-2; D unresolved. CDR1 and CDR2 (germline): SEHNR, FQNEAQ (reference sequence). Trimming took 1 base from V and 8 from J, leaving 8 bases between them. The CDR3 covers 12 residues. CDR3 sequence reads: CASSLVTRGYTF. CDR3 nucleotides: TGTGCCAGCAGCTTAGTAACGAGGGGCTACACCTTC.

The genes are TRBV6-1 and TRBJ2-1; 7 bases fit TRBD1. There are 15 residues in the CDR3. Trimming cost V 2 bases and J 9 bases; bases outside gene matches: 10. CDR1 MNHNS and CDR2 SASEGT come from the germline V gene. CDR3 in DNA: TGTGCCAGCAGTGAACTTAGGGGGCAAGGTAGTGAGCAGTTCTTC. Its translation is CASSELRGQGSEQFF.

CDR3 region: CASSAGGWPQHF. Written as DNA, the CDR3 is TGTGCCAGCAGTGCAGGGGGCTGGCCCCAGCATTTT. The chain is built from TRBV28 and TRBJ1-5; 8 nucleotides align to TRBD1. Looked up from germline, CDR1 is MDHEN and CDR2 is SYDVKM. The CDR3 totals 12 residues. Trimming at V came to 5 bases and at J to 9 bases, leaving 3 bases not matched to a gene.

V gene TRBV4-1 combines with J gene TRBJ1-2, with 9 bases that match TRBD1. The junction had 3 bases not matched to a gene; V was cut back by 0 bases and J by 4 bases. Looked up from germline, CDR1 is MGHRA and CDR2 is YSYEKL. The CDR3 consists of 15 residues. Here the CDR3 reads CASSQEEGQGYGYTF. CDR3 bases: TGCGCCAGCAGCCAAGAAGAGGGACAGGGCTATGGCTACACCTTC.

The chain combines TRBV5-6 with TRBJ1-2; 8 bases match TRBD1. Germline V gene sequence: CDR1 SGHDT, CDR2 YYEEEE. The V segment lost 2 bases and the J segment 13 bases; nucleotides outside the gene matches: 13. The CDR3 totals 14 residues. The CDR3 sequence is CASSLRTGQLLGTF. The CDR3 DNA sequence: TGTGCCAGCAGCTTACGGACAGGGCAACTCTTGGGCACCTTC. Looking up the rest from reference TRBV5-6 and TRBJ1-2 gives the full variable domain: DAGVTQSPTHLIKTRGQQVTLRCSPKSGHDTVSWYQQALGQGPQFIFQYYEEEERQRGNFPDRFSGHQFPNYSSELNVNALLLGDSALYLCASSLRTGQLLGTFGSGTRLTVV.

The chain uses TRBV19 and TRBJ2-1, with a weak D call TRBD2 (5 bases). Looked up from germline, CDR1 is LNHDA and CDR2 is SQIVND (reference sequence). Trimming pared 3 bases from V and 9 bases from J, leaving 6 bases between. CDR3 length: 11 residues. Written as DNA, the CDR3 is TGTGCCAGTAGTATTCGGGGTGAGCAGTTCTTC. This codes for CASSIRGEQFF.

The rearrangement links TRBV6-1 to TRBJ2-1, with 8 bases identical to TRBD1. V shed 4 bases and J 5 bases; nucleotides not matched to a gene: 4. Germline loops: CDR1 MNHNS, CDR2 SASEGT. CDR3 size: 14 residues. CDR3 DNA: TGTGCCAGCAGTGTCTTGGACAGGGACAATGAGCAGTTCTTC. Translation gives CASSVLDRDNEQFF.

The chain is built from TRBV6-1 and TRBJ1-1; the D gene is possibly TRBD1 (6 bases). Germline CDR1 reads MNHNS; CDR2 reads SASEGT. V was pared by 6 bases and J by 6 bases, with 26 bases between. The CDR3 consists of 17 residues. CDR3 in DNA: TGTGCCAGCAGCGAATCCGCTTTACAGGGATTGTTGTCTGAAGCTTTCTTT. Protein: CASSESALQGLLSEAFF.

The V and J genes are TRBV7-9 and TRBJ2-5; D may be TRBD2 (6 bases). Deletions cut 1 base from V and 2 bases from J, with 11 bases between. The CDR3 is 15 residues long. CDR1 SEHNR and CDR2 FQNEAQ come from the germline V gene (reference sequence). The CDR3 coding sequence is TGTGCCAGCAGCTTAGTTTGGCGGGATCAAGAGACCCAGTACTTC. This translates into CASSLVWRDQETQYF.

The chain links TRBV5-1 to TRBJ1-2; 7 nucleotides align to TRBD1. This CDR3 is 16 amino acids long. Trimming took 0 bases from V and 3 from J; bases not matched to a gene: 8. In germline, CDR1 is SGHRS, CDR2 YFSETQ. The CDR3 coding sequence is TGCGCCAGCAGCTTGGACCAGACAGGGCATGACTATGGCTACACCTTC. Translated: CASSLDQTGHDYGYTF.

The chain carries TRBV29-1 and TRBJ2-1, with 10 nucleotides matching TRBD2. The CDR3 spans 14 residues. Trimming removed 7 bases from V and 5 bases from J; junction bases left unmatched: 8. Germline V CDR1 and CDR2: SQVTM, ANQGSEA. CDR3 sequence reads: CSGTGTSANNEQFF. The CDR3 DNA sequence: TGCAGCGGGACCGGGACTAGCGCTAACAATGAGCAGTTCTTC.

The chain couples TRBV11-3 to TRBJ2-5; the D gene is possibly TRBD1 (6 bases). Per the germline V gene, CDR1 is SGHNT and CDR2 is YENEEA. Trimming left V 1 base short and J 2 bases short, with 17 bases between. The CDR3 is made up of 17 amino acids. The CDR3 DNA reads TGTGCCAGCAGCTTAGGAGTAAGCCCGGGGACACAAGAGACCCAGTACTTC. Encoded protein: CASSLGVSPGTQETQYF. Filled out from reference TRBV11-3 and TRBJ2-5, the complete variable domain reads EAGVVQSPRYKIIEKKQPVAFWCNPISGHNTLYWYLQNLGQGPELLIRYENEEAVDDSQLPKDRFSAERLKGVDSTLKIQPAELGDSAVYLCASSLGVSPGTQETQYFGPGTRLLVL.

The chain joins TRBV30 to TRBJ2-5; 8 nucleotides agree with TRBD1. With 8 bases clipped from V and 5 bases from J, the junction kept 16 bases outside the gene matches. The germline V gene has CDR1 GTSNPN and CDR2 SVGIG (reference sequence). The CDR3 is 15 amino acids. CDR3 residues: CAGTLGTGGAETQYF. The CDR3 DNA sequence: TGTGCCGGGACCCTGGGAACAGGGGGAGCGGAGACCCAGTACTTC. Full variable domain (outside the CDR3, taken from reference TRBV30 and TRBJ2-5): SQTIHQWPATLVQPVGSPLSLECTVEGTSNPNLYWYRQAAGRGLQLLFYSVGIGQISSEVPQNLSASRPQDRQFILSSKKLLLSDSGFYLCAGTLGTGGAETQYFGPGTRLLVL.

The V gene is TRBV6-5, the J gene TRBJ2-3; TRBD2 matches 8 bases. This CDR3 is 15 amino acids long. V was clipped by 0 bases and J by 2 bases; unmatched bases: 1. Germline CDR1 and CDR2: MNHEY and SVGAGI. DNA for the CDR3: TGTGCCAGCAGTTACTCAGGACTAGCCACAGATACGCAGTATTTT. Protein: CASSYSGLATDTQYF.

This chain links TRBV13 with TRBJ2-7; TRBD1 might be the D (5 bases). V dropped 2 bases and J dropped 2 bases, with 10 bases sitting between them. The CDR3 is 14 amino acids. Germline V gives CDR1 PRHDT, CDR2 FYEKMQ (reference sequence). CDR3 loop: CASSLWGGPYEQYF. CDR3 nucleotide sequence: TGTGCCAGCAGCTTATGGGGCGGCCCCTACGAGCAGTACTTC.

The chain combines TRBV6-6 with TRBJ1-1, with 10 bases identical to TRBD1. The V gene's germline CDR1 is MNHNY and CDR2 SVGAGI (reference sequence). This CDR3 is 13 amino acids long. V was clipped by 2 bases and J by 6 bases; unmatched bases: 0. The CDR3 region is CASSYGTGAEAFF. The CDR3 DNA is TGTGCCAGCAGTTACGGGACAGGGGCTGAAGCTTTCTTT.

The gene calls are TRBV5-6 and TRBJ1-2; TRBD1 might be the D (6 bases). Trimming stripped 0 bases from V and 9 bases from J, with 12 bases between. The CDR3 has 13 amino acids. Germline-derived CDR1 and CDR2 are SGHDT and YYEEEE. The CDR3 bases are TGTGCCAGCAGCTTGGCTGGGGGCATTAGCTACACCTTC. Translation gives CASSLAGGISYTF.

The rearrangement uses TRBV4-1 and TRBJ2-1; D not certain. V was shortened by 1 base and J by 8 bases, with 9 bases between the two germline ends. From germline, CDR1 is MGHRA and CDR2 YSYEKL. The CDR3 spans 13 residues. CDR3 sequence reads: CASSQGPVDEQFF. The CDR3 coding sequence is TGCGCCAGCAGCCAAGGCCCAGTCGATGAGCAGTTCTTC.

The V call is TRBV19, the J call TRBJ2-7, with 8 bases identical to TRBD1. With 6 bases clipped from V and 1 base from J, the junction kept 8 bases outside the gene matches. The CDR3 length is 15 residues. Germline values: CDR1 LNHDA, CDR2 SQIVND (reference sequence). The CDR3 DNA reads as TGTGCCAGTAGACTTGGACAGGGAAGGTCCTACGAGCAGTACTTC. Residues: CASRLGQGRSYEQYF.

This chain links TRBV2 with TRBJ1-2; tentative D call: TRBD1 (5 bases). Germline CDR1 reads SNHLY; CDR2 reads FYNNEI. The CDR3 extends over 15 amino acids. The germline V and J ends were trimmed by 6 bases and 8 bases, with 22 bases remaining between them. CDR3 nucleotide sequence: TGTGCCAGCAGCGGATTTAATGTGGAAGGGGTAGGCTACACCTTC. It codes for CASSGFNVEGVGYTF.

The rearrangement links TRBV15 to TRBJ2-2; D uncertain. Germline V gene sequence: CDR1 LNHNV, CDR2 YYDKDF (reference sequence). With 0 bases removed from V and 5 bases from J, the gap between germline ends came to 10 bases. CDR3 size: 15 residues. The CDR3 sequence is CATSRDPTTTGELFF. The DNA for the CDR3 is TGTGCCACCAGCAGAGACCCCACAACAACCGGGGAGCTGTTTTTT.

This sequence joins TRBV4-1 and TRBJ2-3; 7 nucleotides match TRBD2. J lost 5 bases, V lost 1 base, and 9 bases had no gene match. Germline CDR1 reads MGHRA; CDR2 reads YSYEKL. The CDR3 has 16 residues. CDR3 in amino acids: CASSQVLRTGGDTQYF. Written as DNA, the CDR3 is TGCGCCAGCAGCCAAGTCCTCCGTACGGGAGGAGATACGCAGTATTTT.